The 30 T cell receptor beta chains given below trace back to one sample, sequenced in a study of blood T cell repertoires in COVID-19. TCRdb's copy holds only in-frame clones and misses some; the assay was immunoSEQ multiplex PCR. The data hold about 430,000 clones, with around nine tenths observed a single time. Sequenced input: PBMCs or T cells enriched from blood (not recorded which). These receptors all come from a woman in her late teens or twenties who had been exposed to COVID-19.

This clone was counted once. This chain links TRBV10-3 with TRBJ1-1, with 9 bases matching TRBD1. The CDR3 has 16 residues. V dropped 0 bases and J dropped 5; count of bases not matched to a gene: 7. Germline CDR1 is ENHRY and CDR2 is SYGVKD. The CDR3 is CAISESGTGQSTEAFF. The CDR3 coding sequence is TGTGCCATCAGTGAGTCGGGGACAGGGCAGTCGACTGAAGCTTTCTTT.

The chain has TRBV5-1 and TRBJ2-3; D possibly corresponds to TRBD1 (5 bases). Per germline, CDR1 SGHRS and CDR2 YFSETQ. Trimming pared 5 bases from V and 0 bases from J, leaving 13 bases between. The CDR3 contains 15 residues. DNA for the CDR3: TGCGCCAGCAGTAAGGACATGACTAGCACAGATACGCAGTATTTT. It specifies CASSKDMTSTDTQYF.

This clone was seen only once. The V call is TRBV19, the J call TRBJ1-2, with D possibly matching TRBD1 (5 bases). The germline CDR1 and CDR2 sequences are LNHDA and SQIVND (reference sequence). The CDR3 totals 14 residues. The V and J ends lost 11 bases and 0 bases respectively, with 16 bases between them. The chain's CDR3 is CAPPPTEPNYGYTF. CDR3 in DNA: TGTGCCCCACCCCCGACAGAACCTAACTATGGCTACACCTTC.

This chain links TRBV15 with TRBJ2-1, with TRBD2 matching over 10 bases. J gave up 6 bases and V 9 bases, and 2 bases lay outside the gene matches. CDR3 length: 12 amino acids. Germline lookup yields CDR1 LNHNV and CDR2 YYDKDF (reference sequence). The CDR3 sequence: CATGLAVNEQFF. Written as DNA, the CDR3 is TGTGCCACAGGACTAGCGGTCAATGAGCAGTTCTTC.

The rearrangement links TRBV5-1 to TRBJ2-3; D perhaps matches TRBD2 (5 bases). Trimming removed 0 bases from V and 5 bases from J, with 10 bases in between. Germline V gene data show CDR1 as SGHRS and CDR2 as YFSETQ. CDR3 length: 14 amino acids. The DNA for the CDR3 is TGCGCCAGCAGCTTGGCCTCGGGGAAAGATACGCAGTATTTT. This codes for CASSLASGKDTQYF.

The chain has TRBV15 and TRBJ2-3, with TRBD2 matching 13 bases. CDR3 length: 18 amino acids. The J segment lost 2 bases and the V segment lost 1 base, leaving 6 bases of the junction unmatched. CDR1 and CDR2 from the germline V gene are LNHNV and YYDKDF (reference sequence). The DNA of the CDR3 is TGTGCCACCAGCAGAGGGCGGACTAGCGGGGGAGCCACAGATACGCAGTATTTT. Translating gives CATSRGRTSGGATDTQYF.

This clone has just one count. The CDR3, as DNA: TGTGCCACCAGCAGAGATTGGGGGGGCCGGGAGACCCAGTACTTC. This codes for CATSRDWGGRETQYF. The genes are TRBV15 and TRBJ2-5, with D possibly TRBD2 on 7 matching bases. CDR1 is LNHNV and CDR2 is YYDKDF in the germline V gene (reference sequence). Deletions cut 0 bases from V and 5 bases from J, with 13 bases between. This CDR3 spans 15 amino acids. Looking up the rest from reference TRBV15 and TRBJ2-5 gives the full variable domain: DAMVIQNPRYQVTQFGKPVTLSCSQTLNHNVMYWYQQKSSQAPKLLFHYYDKDFNNEADTPDNFQSRRPNTSFCFLDIRSPGLGDTAMYLCATSRDWGGRETQYFGPGTRLLVL.

The chain employs TRBV3-1 (or the pseudogene TRBV3-2) and TRBJ2-1, with unresolved D. The CDR3 extends over 15 amino acids. V lost 2 bases and J lost 0, with 8 bases in between. The V gene's germline CDR1 is LGHDT and CDR2 YNNKEL (reference sequence). In nucleotides, the CDR3 is TGTGCCAGCAGCCAAACCCTGAGCTCCTACAATGAGCAGTTCTTC. Residues: CASSQTLSSYNEQFF.

The rearrangement links TRBV27 to TRBJ2-1; 7 positions match TRBD1. The CDR3 extends over 17 amino acids. CDR1 and CDR2 (germline): MNHEY, SMNVEV (reference sequence). The ends lost 6 bases at V and 7 bases at J; junction bases unmatched: 18. The CDR3 DNA follows: TGTGCCAGCAGCTCACCGACAGGGTATGGATTGGGGAATGAGCAGTTCTTC. This encodes CASSSPTGYGLGNEQFF.

This clone occurred a few times. The genes are TRBV7-9 and TRBJ2-7, with TRBD1 as a possible D gene (6 bases). Trimming removed 1 base from V and 4 bases from J, with 8 bases in between. Germline CDR1 is SEHNR and CDR2 is FQNEAQ (reference sequence). The CDR3 loop spans 13 amino acids. The CDR3 DNA reads as TGTGCCAGCAGCTTAGACGGGACATACGAGCAGTACTTC. This gives the protein CASSLDGTYEQYF.

V usage is TRBV24-1 and J usage is TRBJ2-5, with 8 bases lining up with TRBD1. This CDR3 has 14 residues. Germline lookup yields CDR1 KGHDR and CDR2 SFDVKD. Trimming took 6 bases from V and 4 from J; bases not matched to a gene: 6. The CDR3 region is CATSSGGRGETQYF. The DNA for the CDR3 is TGTGCCACCAGTTCAGGGGGCAGGGGAGAGACCCAGTACTTC.

This chain links TRBV10-3 with TRBJ2-3; the D gene is possibly TRBD2 (5 bases). Per germline, CDR1 ENHRY and CDR2 SYGVKD. V lost 0 bases and J 2 bases, leaving 6 bases between the germline ends. CDR3 length: 14 residues. DNA of the CDR3: TGTGCCATCAGTGAGTCGGGAGTCACAGATACGCAGTATTTT. Its protein is CAISESGVTDTQYF.

In the case of this clone: The sample contains more than one DNA sequence encoding this CDR3. The chain joins TRBV7-2 to TRBJ1-4; 7 nucleotides agree with TRBD1. Losses at the gene ends were 5 bases for V and 5 bases for J; bases not matched to a gene: 5. CDR1 is SGHTA, CDR2 FQGNSA, per germline. The CDR3 has 14 residues. CDR3 nucleotides: TGTGCCAGCAGCCCACGGACAGGAAATGAAAAACTGTTTTTT. This codes for CASSPRTGNEKLFF.

V gene TRBV28 combines with J gene TRBJ1-2; D uncertain. The CDR3 has 13 residues. Germline V gene sequence: CDR1 MDHEN, CDR2 SYDVKM. V was cut by 8 bases and J by 7 bases, with 17 bases left in between. CDR3 in amino acids: CASPGSPLFGYTF. The CDR3 region has the DNA TGTGCCAGCCCGGGTAGTCCCCTATTTGGCTACACCTTC.

The chain carries TRBV7-2 and TRBJ2-3, with TRBD2 matching over 7 bases. CDR3 length equals 17 residues. The germline gives CDR1 SGHTA, CDR2 FQGNSA. Unmatched junction bases numbered 8, after V lost 2 bases and J lost 0 bases. CDR3 nucleotides: TGTGCCAGCAGCTTACCCAATAGCGGGCCTAGCACAGATACGCAGTATTTT. This translates into CASSLPNSGPSTDTQYF.

This clone was counted only a few times. The V gene is TRBV28, the J gene TRBJ2-7; TRBD2 matches 9 bases. The CDR3 consists of 16 residues. The ends lost 6 bases at V and 0 bases at J; junction bases unmatched: 9. Germline V gene data show CDR1 as MDHEN and CDR2 as SYDVKM. The CDR3 sequence: CASRGGRDIGSYEQYF. The CDR3, as DNA: TGTGCCAGCAGGGGCGGGAGGGACATCGGCTCCTACGAGCAGTACTTC.

This clone was seen many times. The chain joins TRBV7-2 to TRBJ2-7, with no clear D. The CDR3 length is 16 residues. Deletions cut 1 base from V and 0 bases from J, with 13 bases between. Germline loops: CDR1 SGHTA, CDR2 FQGNSA. The CDR3 is CASSLVSSAPSYEQYF. The CDR3 DNA sequence: TGTGCCAGCAGCTTAGTCTCCAGCGCCCCCTCCTACGAGCAGTACTTC.

This clone was counted a single time. The J gene is TRBJ1-2, the V gene TRBV6-5, with 9 positions matching TRBD1. The V gene's germline CDR1 is MNHEY and CDR2 SVGAGI. V shed 5 bases and J 6 bases; nucleotides not matched to a gene: 1. The CDR3 contains 12 residues. CDR3 region: CASSRTGDGYTF. CDR3 bases: TGTGCCAGCAGTCGGACAGGGGATGGCTACACCTTC.

This chain uses TRBV30 with TRBJ2-7; D possibly corresponds to TRBD2 (6 bases). The CDR3 loop spans 15 amino acids. V lost 2 bases and J lost 0, with 14 bases in between. CDR1 is GTSNPN and CDR2 is SVGIG in the germline V gene (reference sequence). The CDR3 protein is CAWSFRAGNSYEQYF. The CDR3 DNA reads TGTGCCTGGAGTTTCCGTGCGGGGAACTCCTACGAGCAGTACTTC.

The chain is built from TRBV28 and TRBJ2-1; 8 bases are shared with TRBD1. There are 15 residues in the CDR3. After removal of 3 bases from V and 3 bases from J, the junction contained 4 bases not matched to a gene. CDR1 and CDR2 (germline): MDHEN, SYDVKM. The CDR3 reads CASSFQGADYNEQFF. The DNA of the CDR3 is TGTGCCAGCAGTTTTCAGGGGGCGGACTACAATGAGCAGTTCTTC.

This clone occurred once. J is TRBJ1-5 and V is TRBV6-5, with D uncertain. CDR3 size: 14 residues. Germline-derived CDR1 and CDR2 are MNHEY and SVGAGI. Trimming left V 2 bases short and J 0 bases short, with 5 bases between. CDR3 nucleotide sequence: TGTGCCAGCAGTTACAGCTATAGCAATCAGCCCCAGCATTTT. This gives the protein CASSYSYSNQPQHF.

This chain uses TRBV7-9 with TRBJ1-2, with 9 nucleotides matching TRBD1. The CDR3 extends over 15 amino acids. The germline CDR1 and CDR2 sequences are SEHNR and FQNEAQ (reference sequence). J was trimmed by 2 bases and V by 6 bases; bases with no gene match: 7. CDR3: CASRPSGTGNYGYTF. As DNA, the CDR3 is TGTGCCAGCAGGCCCTCCGGGACAGGGAACTATGGCTACACCTTC.

This clone was found a few times. The chain joins TRBV6-5 to TRBJ1-2; tentatively, D is TRBD1 (6 bases). Trimming took 8 bases from V and 8 from J, leaving 18 bases between them. CDR3 size: 13 residues. The germline V gene has CDR1 MNHEY and CDR2 SVGAGI. This CDR3 is CASSEGGARGYTF. The CDR3 DNA reads TGTGCCAGCTCCGAGGGGGGGGCAAGGGGCTACACCTTC.

This chain links TRBV7-2 with TRBJ2-7, with 12 nucleotides matching TRBD2. The J segment lost 0 bases and the V segment lost 1 base, leaving 1 base of the junction unmatched. CDR1 and CDR2 from the germline V gene are SGHTA and FQGNSA. This CDR3 has 16 amino acids. The CDR3 here is CASSLGTSGASYEQYF. CDR3 sequence (DNA): TGTGCCAGCAGCTTAGGGACTAGCGGGGCCTCCTACGAGCAGTACTTC.

In its sample, this clone was seen a few times. The rearrangement links TRBV7-2 to TRBJ2-1; 12 bases map to TRBD2. The CDR3 covers 16 residues. J was trimmed by 9 bases and V by 6 bases; bases with no gene match: 12. Germline V gene lookup returns CDR1 SGHTA and CDR2 FQGNSA. The DNA for the CDR3 is TGTGCCAGCAGAAGCCCTAGCGGGGGGGCCTTGGGTGAGCAGTTCTTC. Amino acid sequence: CASRSPSGGALGEQFF.

This clone was seen just once. CDR3 DNA: TGTGCCAGCAGCCAGACCAGACTAGCGGTCAATGAGCAGTTCTTC. This encodes CASSQTRLAVNEQFF. The V gene is TRBV4-2, the J gene TRBJ2-1; 9 bases align to TRBD2. V lost 3 bases and J lost 6; bases outside the gene matches: 6. The CDR3 consists of 15 residues. The germline gives CDR1 LGHNA, CDR2 YNFKEQ.

The chain uses TRBV4-1 and TRBJ1-1; 7 bases align to TRBD1. CDR1 and CDR2 (germline): MGHRA, YSYEKL. The CDR3 has 14 residues. The V and J ends lost 1 base and 7 bases, in that order; junction bases with no gene match: 6. CDR3 sequence reads: CASSQVGTASEAFF. The CDR3 DNA follows: TGCGCCAGCAGCCAAGTCGGGACAGCCAGTGAAGCTTTCTTT.

The rearrangement links TRBV12-3 or TRBV12-4 to TRBJ1-5, with D hard to call. V was cut by 1 base and J by 6 bases, with 4 bases left in between. The CDR3 consists of 12 residues. CDR3 sequence reads: CASSLGVQPQHF. The CDR3 coding sequence is TGTGCCAGCAGTTTAGGAGTTCAGCCCCAGCATTTT.

This chain joins TRBV10-1 and TRBJ1-1; TRBD1 is a possible D gene (5 bases). This CDR3 has 11 residues. Germline assignment: CDR1 WNHNN and CDR2 SYGVQD (reference sequence). Between the trimmed V and J ends, which lost 4 bases and 8 bases, there was a span of 8 bases. This CDR3 reads CASSGYREAFF. CDR3 bases: TGCGCCAGCAGTGGATACAGGGAAGCTTTCTTT.

The chain combines TRBV4-1 with TRBJ1-5; 10 positions agree with TRBD1. This CDR3 has 17 residues. The V gene's germline CDR1 is MGHRA and CDR2 YSYEKL. V lost 1 base and J lost 2; bases outside the gene matches: 5. CDR3 sequence reads: CASSQAGTGVRNQPQHF. The CDR3 nucleotides are TGCGCCAGCAGCCAAGCCGGGACAGGGGTTCGCAATCAGCCCCAGCATTTT.